The 8 T cell receptor beta chains listed next were all sequenced from one sample in a study of STAT5B mutations in CD4+ large granular lymphocyte leukemia. Profiling relied on immunoSEQ multiplex PCR, and the TCRdb table lists in-frame clones only, not all of them. The sample has about 3,700 clones, approximately 83% seen once. Sequencing used CD4+ T cells from blood buffy coats. These receptors were collected from a human donor in good health.

The V call is TRBV27, the J call TRBJ2-7; weak D call: TRBD1 (5 bases). The germline V and J ends were trimmed by 0 bases and 2 bases, with 5 bases remaining between them. This CDR3 is 13 amino acids long. Germline lookup yields CDR1 MNHEY and CDR2 SMNVEV (reference sequence). The CDR3 loop reads CASSLSGAYEQYF. CDR3 nucleotide sequence: TGTGCCAGCAGTTTATCAGGGGCCTACGAGCAGTACTTC.

This chain connects TRBV27 to TRBJ2-5, with TRBD1 identical over 7 bases. CDR3 length: 13 residues. CDR1 is MNHEY, CDR2 SMNVEV, per germline (reference sequence). V shed 6 bases, J shed 5 bases, and the junction held 6 bases outside the gene matches. The CDR3 sequence is CASRIQGVETQYF. The DNA for the CDR3 is TGTGCCAGCAGGATCCAGGGGGTCGAGACCCAGTACTTC.

The chain carries TRBV27 and TRBJ2-3; 8 bases are a match to TRBD2. The CDR3 covers 15 residues. The germline gives CDR1 MNHEY, CDR2 SMNVEV (reference sequence). Trimming cost V 4 bases and J 0 bases; bases outside gene matches: 3. The CDR3 loop reads CASSYLAGSTDTQYF. CDR3 nucleotides: TGTGCCAGCAGTTACCTAGCGGGTAGCACAGATACGCAGTATTTT.

The chain joins TRBV7-9 to TRBJ2-1, with D possibly being TRBD2 (6 bases). V lost 5 bases and J 8 bases, leaving 10 bases between the germline ends. Germline V gene lookup returns CDR1 SEHNR and CDR2 FQNEAQ (reference sequence). CDR3 length equals 12 residues. The CDR3 DNA reads as TGTGCCAGCAGCCGGGACTTCGATGAGCAGTTCTTC. Translation: CASSRDFDEQFF.

V is TRBV27 and J is TRBJ2-1; the D gene is possibly TRBD1 (5 bases). This CDR3 is built from 15 residues. Trimming took 2 bases from V and 7 from J, leaving 15 bases between them. Looked up from germline, CDR1 is MNHEY and CDR2 is SMNVEV (reference sequence). CDR3 DNA: TGTGCCAGCAGTTTAACGGGCCTGGGGCCTAATGAGCAGTTCTTC. Translation gives CASSLTGLGPNEQFF.

This sequence joins TRBV2 and TRBJ2-7, with 9 bases identical to TRBD1. V lost 7 bases and J lost 2; bases outside the gene matches: 6. The CDR3 length is 14 residues. The V gene's germline CDR1 is SNHLY and CDR2 FYNNEI. The CDR3 DNA is TGTGCCAGCACCCCGGGACAGGGTACCTACGAGCAGTACTTC. Translated: CASTPGQGTYEQYF. Full variable domain (missing parts from reference TRBV2 and TRBJ2-7): EPEVTQTPSHQVTQMGQEVILRCVPISNHLYFYWYRQILGQKVEFLVSFYNNEISEKSEIFDDQFSVERPDGSNFTLKIRSTKLEDSAMYFCASTPGQGTYEQYFGPGTRLTVT.

V and J are TRBV6-5 and TRBJ2-3, with D hard to call. Germline lookup yields CDR1 MNHEY and CDR2 SVGAGI. Trimming removed 8 bases from V and 6 bases from J, with 9 bases in between. This CDR3 region has 11 residues. CDR3 DNA: TGTGCCAGCGCCGCTGGTGATACGCAGTATTTT. Translating gives CASAAGDTQYF.

The chain is built from TRBV18 and TRBJ1-4; 8 bases map to TRBD1. The junction had 12 bases not matched to a gene; V was cut back by 6 bases and J by 0 bases. CDR1 is KGHSH and CDR2 is LQKENI in the germline V gene. This CDR3 is built from 18 residues. The CDR3 region has the DNA TGTGCCAGCTCGCTTAAGGACAGGGCGCGAGCAACTAATGAAAAACTGTTTTTT. Translating it yields CASSLKDRARATNEKLFF.